The sequence of this T cell receptor (beta chain) was determined in a study of T cell responses to AZD1222 COVID-19 vaccine. Method: immunoSEQ multiplex PCR; TCRdb's copy keeps in-frame clones and lacks some. This repertoire shows 85,000 to 130,000 clones, around nine tenths found once; its top ten account for 2.5% to 3.5%. This clone was observed a few times. Its antigen is unidentified. The study's findings and limits: Repertoires were obtained solely post-peak T cell response. Vaccination with two AZD1222 doses was followed by a rise in Spike-specific TCR breadth and depth.

CDR1 and CDR2 (germline): SGHDT, YYEEEE. There are 14 residues in the CDR3. The junction had 1 base not matched to a gene; V was cut back by 0 bases and J by 4 bases. The sequencing used peripheral blood, collected 28 days after the second dose of the MenACWY control vaccine. The rearrangement links TRBV5-6 to TRBJ2-1; TRBD1 matches at 7 bases. The receptor comes from an adult who received the MenACWY meningococcal vaccine as a control. The chain's CDR3 is CASSLVDRYNEQFF. The CDR3 coding sequence is TGTGCCAGCAGCTTGGTGGACAGGTACAATGAGCAGTTCTTC.